Each of the 18 T cell receptor beta chains below was sequenced from the same sample in a study of shared T cell receptors in the human thymus. The assay was immunoSEQ multiplex PCR, and TCRdb's table has in-frame clones only and misses some. Among hundreds of thousands of clones, roughly 90% were seen once, and the ten largest hold 0.008% to 0.011%. These sequences were also reported in another study, on human thymus T cells.

The sample comprised thymocytes. All receptors come from a boy under two years old with a congenital heart defect.

This clone has just one count. The chain carries TRBV2 and TRBJ2-3, with 10 bases matching TRBD2. J was trimmed by 4 bases and V by 4 bases; bases with no gene match: 5. Germline V gene sequence: CDR1 SNHLY, CDR2 FYNNEI. This CDR3 comprises 15 residues. CDR3 region: CASSAAGGVADTQYF. CDR3 nucleotides: TGTGCCAGCAGTGCAGCGGGAGGGGTCGCAGATACGCAGTATTTT.

The chain carries TRBV6-5 and TRBJ1-2; D may be TRBD1 (6 bases). CDR3 size: 14 residues. Deletions cut 5 bases from V and 4 bases from J, with 14 bases between. The germline CDR1 and CDR2 sequences are MNHEY and SVGAGI. The CDR3 region has the DNA TGTGCCAGCAGTCGTAACAGGGAACCCTATGGCTACACCTTC. Translating gives CASSRNREPYGYTF.

The rearrangement joins TRBV9 to TRBJ2-2, with 13 bases that match TRBD2. The CDR3 runs to 19 residues. V dropped 0 bases and J dropped 4; count of bases not matched to a gene: 9. CDR1 is SGDLS, CDR2 YYNGEE, per germline. The CDR3 nucleotides are TGTGCCAGCAGCGTAGCGGGACTAGCGGGATCCCCTCTCACCGGGGAGCTGTTTTTT. It is translated as CASSVAGLAGSPLTGELFF.

This clone was counted between two and nine times. V is TRBV5-4 and J is TRBJ2-4; TRBD2 aligns across 7 bases. CDR1 SGHNT and CDR2 YYREEE come from the germline V gene (reference sequence). The J segment lost 6 bases and the V segment lost 4 bases, leaving 10 bases of the junction unmatched. The CDR3 totals 15 residues. CDR3 amino acids: CASSPDPGLRNIQYF. The DNA of the CDR3 is TGTGCCAGCAGCCCCGACCCGGGACTAAGAAACATTCAGTACTTC.

V is TRBV4-1 and J is TRBJ1-4; no definite D call. The V end was cut by 1 base, the J end by 0 bases, with 9 bases between. The CDR3 is made up of 16 amino acids. Germline V CDR1 and CDR2: MGHRA, YSYEKL. The CDR3 DNA reads TGCGCCAGCAGCCAAGGGCCCCGGGCAACTAATGAAAAACTGTTTTTT. Protein product: CASSQGPRATNEKLFF.

The V and J genes are TRBV6-6 and TRBJ2-7, with TRBD2 matching over 8 bases. CDR1 and CDR2 from the germline V gene are MNHNY and SVGAGI (reference sequence). J lost 11 bases, V lost 6 bases, and 18 bases had no gene match. This CDR3 contains 15 residues. The CDR3 is CASRGRSGNPTREYF. CDR3 nucleotides: TGTGCCAGCAGGGGGCGTAGCGGGAACCCTACGAGGGAGTACTTC.

This clone was observed once. This chain joins TRBV7-8 and TRBJ2-7; 8 nucleotides agree with TRBD2. V lost 1 base and J lost 0; bases outside the gene matches: 5. The CDR3 loop spans 16 amino acids. Germline CDR1 reads SGHVS; CDR2 reads FQNEAQ. CDR3 nucleotide sequence: TGTGCCAGCAGCTTAGGGCTAGCGGGTCCCTCCTACGAGCAGTACTTC. This translates into CASSLGLAGPSYEQYF.

The J gene is TRBJ2-2, the V gene TRBV28, with TRBD1 matching over 10 bases. Trimming took 7 bases from V and 6 from J; bases not matched to a gene: 8. Per the germline V gene, CDR1 is MDHEN and CDR2 is SYDVKM. The CDR3 runs to 15 residues. DNA of the CDR3: TGTGCCAGCACAGAATCCGGGACAGGGGCCGGGGAGCTGTTTTTT. The encoded protein is CASTESGTGAGELFF.

The gene calls are TRBV2 and TRBJ2-1; 8 bases fit TRBD2. V trimming: 4 bases; J trimming: 7 bases; junction bases outside the gene matches: 6. Per germline, CDR1 SNHLY and CDR2 FYNNEI. CDR3 length: 14 residues. This CDR3 reads CASSGAGEGNEQFF. The DNA of the CDR3 is TGTGCCAGCAGTGGAGCGGGAGAAGGAAATGAGCAGTTCTTC.

The chain employs TRBV7-8 and TRBJ1-5; 9 positions agree with TRBD1. Germline V gives CDR1 SGHVS, CDR2 FQNEAQ. The CDR3 consists of 15 residues. Germline trimming cut 5 bases from V and 0 bases from J; bases unmatched to any gene: 2. The CDR3 coding sequence is TGTGCCAGCAGCGTACAGGGGGCTAGCAATCAGCCCCAGCATTTT. Translated, it gives CASSVQGASNQPQHF.

The DNA of the CDR3 is TGCAGCGTTGCTAGGAACAATGAGCAGTTCTTC. Translating it yields CSVARNNEQFF. The chain uses TRBV29-1 and TRBJ2-1; D ambiguous. This CDR3 comprises 11 residues. V lost 4 bases and J lost 5, with 6 bases in between. CDR1 SQVTM and CDR2 ANQGSEA come from the germline V gene.

This clone has just one count. The CDR3 bases are TGTGCCTGGAGGTGGCACTCTGGAAACACCATATATTTT. It is translated as CAWRWHSGNTIYF. V is TRBV30 and J is TRBJ1-3; D call uncertain. The CDR3 is made up of 13 amino acids. In germline, CDR1 is GTSNPN, CDR2 SVGIG (reference sequence). V was pared by 3 bases and J by 0 bases, with 6 bases between.

The rearrangement uses TRBV6-4 and TRBJ2-7; 10 positions match TRBD2. The CDR3 has 16 amino acids. V shed 2 bases, J shed 2 bases, and the junction held 6 bases outside the gene matches. The germline gives CDR1 MRHNA, CDR2 SNTAGT. Written as DNA, the CDR3 is TGTGCCAGCAGTGACCTAGCGGGAGTGGTACCCTACGAGCAGTACTTC. Translated, it gives CASSDLAGVVPYEQYF.

The chain has TRBV4-1 and TRBJ2-5, with D possibly being TRBD2 (5 bases). The V end lost 2 bases, the J end lost 1 base, and 17 bases lay between the germline ends. CDR1 and CDR2 from the germline V gene are MGHRA and YSYEKL. CDR3 length equals 17 residues. The CDR3 reads CASSQKEARRAQETQYF. The CDR3 DNA sequence: TGCGCCAGCAGCCAAAAAGAAGCCCGGCGGGCCCAAGAGACCCAGTACTTC.

The chain uses TRBV27 and TRBJ1-1; no firm D call. The CDR3 sequence is 14 residues long. Germline V gene sequence: CDR1 MNHEY, CDR2 SMNVEV (reference sequence). Trimming shortened V by 4 bases and J by 1 base, and 10 bases separated the two germline ends. In nucleotides, the CDR3 is TGTGCCAGCAGTTCCCTGAACACGAACACTGAAGCTTTCTTT. Translation: CASSSLNTNTEAFF.

The J gene is TRBJ2-1, the V gene TRBV27, with TRBD2 matching 7 bases. This CDR3 comprises 17 residues. Unmatched junction bases numbered 18, after V lost 2 bases and J lost 11 bases. CDR1 MNHEY and CDR2 SMNVEV come from the germline V gene (reference sequence). The CDR3 DNA reads as TGTGCCAGCAGTTTAGCCTTAAGGACTAGGATCGCGACCCAGCAGTTCTTC. This encodes CASSLALRTRIATQQFF.

The V call is TRBV7-2, the J call TRBJ1-1; a possible D gene is TRBD1 (5 bases). The CDR3 totals 13 residues. Germline-derived CDR1 and CDR2 are SGHTA and FQGNSA. Trimming cost V 5 bases and J 1 base, with 8 bases left between them. The CDR3 is CASSNTGNTEAFF. The CDR3 nucleotides read TGTGCCAGCAGCAACACAGGGAACACTGAAGCTTTCTTT.

The chain links TRBV4-1 to TRBJ2-1; D is perhaps TRBD2 (6 bases). The germline V and J ends were trimmed by 1 base and 3 bases, with 13 bases remaining between them. The CDR3 spans 16 residues. Germline V gene data show CDR1 as MGHRA and CDR2 as YSYEKL. CDR3 sequence: CASSQGGTDYYNEQFF. In DNA, the CDR3 is TGCGCCAGCAGCCAAGGAGGGACGGACTACTACAATGAGCAGTTCTTC.